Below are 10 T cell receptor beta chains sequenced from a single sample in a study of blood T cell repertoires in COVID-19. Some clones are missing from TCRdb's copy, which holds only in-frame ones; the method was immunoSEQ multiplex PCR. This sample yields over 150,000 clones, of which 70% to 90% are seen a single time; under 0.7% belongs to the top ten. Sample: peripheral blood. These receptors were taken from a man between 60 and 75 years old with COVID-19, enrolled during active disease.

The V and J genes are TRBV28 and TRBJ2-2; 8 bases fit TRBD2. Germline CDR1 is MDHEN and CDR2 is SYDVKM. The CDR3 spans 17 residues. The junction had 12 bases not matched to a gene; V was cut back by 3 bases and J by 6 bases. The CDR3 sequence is CASSFRGGAGVAGELFF. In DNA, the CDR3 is TGTGCCAGCAGTTTCCGGGGGGGCGCAGGGGTGGCCGGGGAGCTGTTTTTT. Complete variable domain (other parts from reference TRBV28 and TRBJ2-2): DVKVTQSSRYLVKRTGEKVFLECVQDMDHENMFWYRQDPGLGLRLIYFSYDVKMKEKGDIPEGYSVSREKKERFSLILESASTNQTSMYLCASSFRGGAGVAGELFFGEGSRLTVL.

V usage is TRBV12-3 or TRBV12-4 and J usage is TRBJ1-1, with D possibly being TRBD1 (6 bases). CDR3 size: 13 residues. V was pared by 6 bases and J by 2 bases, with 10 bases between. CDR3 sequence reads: CASRRQANTEAFF. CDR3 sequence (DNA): TGTGCCAGCAGGCGACAGGCAAACACTGAAGCTTTCTTT.

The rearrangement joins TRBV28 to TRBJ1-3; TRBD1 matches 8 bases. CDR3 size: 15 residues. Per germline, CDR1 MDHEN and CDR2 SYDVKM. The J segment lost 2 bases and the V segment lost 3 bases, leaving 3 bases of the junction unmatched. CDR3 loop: CASSLQDRAGNTIYF. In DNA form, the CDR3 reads TGTGCCAGCAGTTTGCAGGACAGGGCTGGAAACACCATATATTTT.

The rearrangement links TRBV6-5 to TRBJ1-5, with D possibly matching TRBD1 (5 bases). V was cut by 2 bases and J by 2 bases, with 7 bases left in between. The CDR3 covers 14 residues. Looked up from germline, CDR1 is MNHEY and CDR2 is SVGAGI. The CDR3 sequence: CASSYGGGNQPQHF. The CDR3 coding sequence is TGTGCCAGCAGTTACGGGGGGGGCAATCAGCCCCAGCATTTT.

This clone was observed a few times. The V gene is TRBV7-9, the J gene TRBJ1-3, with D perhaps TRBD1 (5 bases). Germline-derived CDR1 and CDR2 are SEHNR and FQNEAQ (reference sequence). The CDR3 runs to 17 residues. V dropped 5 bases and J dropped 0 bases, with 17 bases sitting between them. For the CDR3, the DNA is TGTGCCAGCAGCATCAACCGACAGAGGAGCTCTGGAAACACCATATATTTT. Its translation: CASSINRQRSSGNTIYF.

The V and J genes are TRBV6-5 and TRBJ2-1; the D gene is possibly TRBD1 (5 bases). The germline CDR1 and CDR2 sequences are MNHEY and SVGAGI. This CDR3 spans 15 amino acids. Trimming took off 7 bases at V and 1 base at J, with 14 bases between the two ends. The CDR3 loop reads CASMTDSGSYNEQFF. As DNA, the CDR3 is TGTGCCAGCATGACTGACTCAGGGTCCTACAATGAGCAGTTCTTC.

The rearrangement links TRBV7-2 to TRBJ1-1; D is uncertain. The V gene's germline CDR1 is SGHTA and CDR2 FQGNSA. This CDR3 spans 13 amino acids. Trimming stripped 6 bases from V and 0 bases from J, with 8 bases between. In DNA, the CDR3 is TGTGCCAGCAGGGGAGATATGAACACTGAAGCTTTCTTT. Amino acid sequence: CASRGDMNTEAFF.

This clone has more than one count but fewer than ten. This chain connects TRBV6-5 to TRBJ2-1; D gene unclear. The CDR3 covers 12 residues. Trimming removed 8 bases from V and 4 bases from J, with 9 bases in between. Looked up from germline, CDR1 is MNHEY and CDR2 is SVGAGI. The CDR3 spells CASRGMYNEQFF. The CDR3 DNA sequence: TGTGCCAGCCGAGGCATGTACAATGAGCAGTTCTTC.

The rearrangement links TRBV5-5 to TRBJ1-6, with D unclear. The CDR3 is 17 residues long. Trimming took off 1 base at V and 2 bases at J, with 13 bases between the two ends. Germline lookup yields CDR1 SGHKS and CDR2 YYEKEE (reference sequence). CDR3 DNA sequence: TGTGCCAGCAGCTTGACAGACACATTAACCTATAATTCACCCCTCCACTTT. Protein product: CASSLTDTLTYNSPLHF.

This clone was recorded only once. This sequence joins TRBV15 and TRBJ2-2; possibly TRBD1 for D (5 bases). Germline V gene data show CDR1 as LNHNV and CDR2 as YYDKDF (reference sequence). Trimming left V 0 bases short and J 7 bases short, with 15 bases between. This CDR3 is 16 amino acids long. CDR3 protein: CATSRDYAGSNGELFF. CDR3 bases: TGTGCCACCAGCAGAGATTACGCAGGGTCGAACGGGGAGCTGTTTTTT.